This paragraph covers one TCR beta chain sequence. Its antigen is currently unknown. The V and J ends lost 0 bases and 9 bases respectively, with 9 bases between them. The CDR3 consists of 13 residues. Germline V lookup: CDR1 SGHTA, CDR2 FQGTGA. This sample was taken from a study of shared clonotypes between healthy human individuals. For the study at large: CD4 naive cells filled three plates per donor, CD4 memory three, CD8 naive two and CD8 memory one. Points from the study as a whole: What rarefaction showed was incomplete sorted-subset sequencing despite large depth.

Generated by immunoSEQ multiplex PCR, the TCRdb table keeps only in-frame clones and is missing some. The repertoire consists of more than 2,000,000 clones, with 85% to 95% occurring once and the leading ten covering about 0.39%. V gene TRBV7-3 combines with J gene TRBJ2-1; D unresolved. The clonotype was recovered from a man aged 18 to 29 in good health. Some clones in this sample may be carry-over from other donors' samples. Material for sequencing was naive CD4+ T cells from PBMCs. Stated subset: CD45RA+ positively selected. Here the CDR3 reads CASSLTGLAEQFF. The CDR3 DNA follows: TGTGCCAGCAGCTTAACGGGTCTGGCTGAGCAGTTCTTC.